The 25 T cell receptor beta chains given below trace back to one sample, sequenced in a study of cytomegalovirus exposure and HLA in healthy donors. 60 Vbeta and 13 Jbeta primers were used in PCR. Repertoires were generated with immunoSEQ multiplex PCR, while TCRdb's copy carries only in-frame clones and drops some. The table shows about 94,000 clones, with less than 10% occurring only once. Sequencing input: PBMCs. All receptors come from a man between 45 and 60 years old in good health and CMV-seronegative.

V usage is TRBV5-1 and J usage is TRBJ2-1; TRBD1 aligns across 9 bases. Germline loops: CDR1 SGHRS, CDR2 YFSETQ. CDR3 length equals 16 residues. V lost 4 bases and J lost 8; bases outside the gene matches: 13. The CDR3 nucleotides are TGCGCCAGCAGCCCGAGGACAGGGGCGGGGAGTGATGAGCAGTTCTTC. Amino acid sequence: CASSPRTGAGSDEQFF.

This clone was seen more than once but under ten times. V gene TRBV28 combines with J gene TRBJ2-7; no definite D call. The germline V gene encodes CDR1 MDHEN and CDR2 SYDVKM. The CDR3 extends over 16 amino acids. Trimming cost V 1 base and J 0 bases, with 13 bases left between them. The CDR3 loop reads CASSLSWLKLSYEQYF. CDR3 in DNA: TGTGCCAGCAGTTTATCTTGGTTGAAGCTCTCCTACGAGCAGTACTTC.

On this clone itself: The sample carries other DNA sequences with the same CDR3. CDR3 residues: CASSPTGSTDTQYF. CDR3 in DNA: TGTGCCAGCTCACCAACAGGTAGCACAGATACGCAGTATTTT. The gene calls are TRBV18 and TRBJ2-3, with a tentative D call TRBD1 (5 bases). V was trimmed by 2 bases and J by 0 bases, leaving 6 bases between them. The germline V gene has CDR1 KGHSH and CDR2 LQKENI. The CDR3 extends over 14 amino acids.

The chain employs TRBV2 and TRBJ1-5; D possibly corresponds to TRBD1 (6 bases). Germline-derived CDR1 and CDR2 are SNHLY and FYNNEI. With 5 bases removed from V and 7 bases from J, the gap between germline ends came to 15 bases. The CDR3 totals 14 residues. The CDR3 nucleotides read TGTGCCAGCAGTAAAGAGGGGGAGCAACAGCCCCAGCATTTT. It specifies CASSKEGEQQPQHF.

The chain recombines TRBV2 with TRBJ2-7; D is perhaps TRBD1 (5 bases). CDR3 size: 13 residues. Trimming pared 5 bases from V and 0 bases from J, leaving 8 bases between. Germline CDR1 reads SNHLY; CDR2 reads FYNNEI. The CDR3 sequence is CASSRQLSYEQYF. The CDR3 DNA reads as TGTGCCAGCAGTCGACAGCTCTCCTACGAGCAGTACTTC.

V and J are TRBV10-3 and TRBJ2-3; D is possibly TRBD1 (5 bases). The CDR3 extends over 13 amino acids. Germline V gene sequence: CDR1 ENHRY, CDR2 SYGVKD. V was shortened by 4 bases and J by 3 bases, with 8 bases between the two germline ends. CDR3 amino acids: CAISARATDTQYF. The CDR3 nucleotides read TGTGCCATCAGTGCCAGGGCGACAGATACGCAGTATTTT.

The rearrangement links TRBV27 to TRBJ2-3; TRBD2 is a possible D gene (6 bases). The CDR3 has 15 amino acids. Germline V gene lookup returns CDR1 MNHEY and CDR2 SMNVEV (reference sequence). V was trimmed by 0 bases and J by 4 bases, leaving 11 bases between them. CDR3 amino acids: CASSLSRELPDTQYF. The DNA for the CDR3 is TGTGCCAGCAGTTTATCCCGGGAGTTGCCAGATACGCAGTATTTT.

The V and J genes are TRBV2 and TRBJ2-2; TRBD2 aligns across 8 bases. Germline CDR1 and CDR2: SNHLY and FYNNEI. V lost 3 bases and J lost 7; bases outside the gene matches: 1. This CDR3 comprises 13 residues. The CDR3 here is CASSDGGDGELFF. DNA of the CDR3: TGTGCCAGCAGTGACGGGGGGGACGGGGAGCTGTTTTTT. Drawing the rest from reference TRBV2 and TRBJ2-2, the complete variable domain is EPEVTQTPSHQVTQMGQEVILRCVPISNHLYFYWYRQILGQKVEFLVSFYNNEISEKSEIFDDQFSVERPDGSNFTLKIRSTKLEDSAMYFCASSDGGDGELFFGEGSRLTVL.

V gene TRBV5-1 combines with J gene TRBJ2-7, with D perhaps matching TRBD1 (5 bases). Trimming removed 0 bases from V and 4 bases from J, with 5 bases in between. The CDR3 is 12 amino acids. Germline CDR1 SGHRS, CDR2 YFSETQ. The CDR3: CASSLEGYEQYF. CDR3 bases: TGCGCCAGCAGCTTGGAGGGGTACGAGCAGTACTTC.

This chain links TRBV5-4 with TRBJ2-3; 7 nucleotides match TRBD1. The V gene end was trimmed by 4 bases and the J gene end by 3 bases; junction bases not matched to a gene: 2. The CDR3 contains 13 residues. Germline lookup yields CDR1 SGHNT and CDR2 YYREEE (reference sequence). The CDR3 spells CASSQQGTDTQYF. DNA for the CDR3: TGTGCCAGCAGCCAACAGGGGACAGATACGCAGTATTTT.

The CDR3 bases are TGTGCCAGCAGTGTAAGGGGGCCCAATCAGCCCCAGCATTTT. It translates to CASSVRGPNQPQHF. The genes are TRBV6-1 and TRBJ1-5, with 7 bases that match TRBD1. Unmatched junction bases numbered 3, after V lost 4 bases and J lost 3 bases. Germline V gene sequence: CDR1 MNHNS, CDR2 SASEGT. There are 14 residues in the CDR3.

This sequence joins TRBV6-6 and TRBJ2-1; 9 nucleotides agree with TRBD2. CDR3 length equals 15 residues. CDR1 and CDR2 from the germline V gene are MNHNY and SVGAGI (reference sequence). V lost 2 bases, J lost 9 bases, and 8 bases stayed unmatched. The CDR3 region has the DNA TGTGCCAGCAGTTACAGGGCTAGCGGGGCTAGTGAGCAGTTCTTC. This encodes CASSYRASGASEQFF.

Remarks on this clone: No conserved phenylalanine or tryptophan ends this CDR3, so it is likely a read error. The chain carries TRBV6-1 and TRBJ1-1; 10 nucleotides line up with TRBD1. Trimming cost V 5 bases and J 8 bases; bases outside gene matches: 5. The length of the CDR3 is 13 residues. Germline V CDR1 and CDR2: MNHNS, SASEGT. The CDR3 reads CASSRDRGTEAFL. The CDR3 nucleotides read TGTGCCAGCAGTCGGGACAGGGGAACCGAAGCTTTCTTG.

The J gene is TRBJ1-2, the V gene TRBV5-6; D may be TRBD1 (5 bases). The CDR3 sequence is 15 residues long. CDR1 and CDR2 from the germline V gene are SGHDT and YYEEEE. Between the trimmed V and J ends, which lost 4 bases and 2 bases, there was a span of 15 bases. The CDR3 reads CASSPGRGPNYGYTF. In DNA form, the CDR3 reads TGTGCCAGCAGCCCCGGGCGGGGCCCGAACTATGGCTACACCTTC.

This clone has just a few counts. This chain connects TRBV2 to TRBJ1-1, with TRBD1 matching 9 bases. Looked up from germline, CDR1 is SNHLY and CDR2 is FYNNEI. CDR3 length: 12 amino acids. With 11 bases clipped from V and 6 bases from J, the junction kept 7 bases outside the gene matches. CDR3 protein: CAARDRDSEAFF. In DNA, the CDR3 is TGTGCCGCGCGGGACAGGGATTCTGAAGCTTTCTTT.

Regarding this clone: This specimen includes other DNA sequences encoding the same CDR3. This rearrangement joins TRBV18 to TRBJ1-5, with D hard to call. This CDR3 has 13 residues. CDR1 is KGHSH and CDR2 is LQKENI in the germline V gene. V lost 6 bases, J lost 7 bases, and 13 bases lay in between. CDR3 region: CASSPDQAQPQHF. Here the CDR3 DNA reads TGTGCCAGCTCGCCAGATCAGGCCCAGCCCCAGCATTTT.

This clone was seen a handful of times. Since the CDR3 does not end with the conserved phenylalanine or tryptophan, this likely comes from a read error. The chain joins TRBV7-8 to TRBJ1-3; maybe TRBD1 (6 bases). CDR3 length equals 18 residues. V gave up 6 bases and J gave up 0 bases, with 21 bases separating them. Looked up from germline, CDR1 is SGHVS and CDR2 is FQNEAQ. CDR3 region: CASRVMGVTGSSGNTIYV. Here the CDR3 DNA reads TGTGCCAGCAGAGTGATGGGGGTTACAGGGAGCTCTGGAAACACCATATATGTT.

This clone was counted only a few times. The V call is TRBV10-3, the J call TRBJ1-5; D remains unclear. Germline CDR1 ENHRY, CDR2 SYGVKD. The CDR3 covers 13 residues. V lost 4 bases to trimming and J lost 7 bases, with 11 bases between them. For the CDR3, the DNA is TGTGCCATCAGTGTCGAGGTGGAACAGCCCCAGCATTTT. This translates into CAISVEVEQPQHF.

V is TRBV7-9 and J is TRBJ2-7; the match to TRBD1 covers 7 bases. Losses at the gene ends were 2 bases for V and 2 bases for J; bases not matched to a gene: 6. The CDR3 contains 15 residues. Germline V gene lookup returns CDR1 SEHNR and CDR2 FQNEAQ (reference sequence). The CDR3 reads CASSLMTGTAYEQYF. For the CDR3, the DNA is TGTGCCAGCAGCTTAATGACAGGGACAGCCTACGAGCAGTACTTC.

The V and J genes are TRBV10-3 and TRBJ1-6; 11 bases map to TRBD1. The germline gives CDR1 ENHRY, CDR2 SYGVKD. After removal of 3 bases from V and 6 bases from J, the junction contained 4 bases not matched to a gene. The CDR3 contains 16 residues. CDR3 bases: TGTGCCATCAGTGATGGGACAGGGGGAGGTAATTCACCCCTCCACTTT. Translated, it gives CAISDGTGGGNSPLHF.

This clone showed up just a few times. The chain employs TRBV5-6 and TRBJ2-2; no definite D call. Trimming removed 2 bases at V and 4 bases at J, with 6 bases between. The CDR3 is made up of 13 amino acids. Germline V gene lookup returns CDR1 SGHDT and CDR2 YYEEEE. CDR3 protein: CASSFLRTGELFF. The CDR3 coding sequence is TGTGCCAGCAGCTTTTTGCGCACCGGGGAGCTGTTTTTT.

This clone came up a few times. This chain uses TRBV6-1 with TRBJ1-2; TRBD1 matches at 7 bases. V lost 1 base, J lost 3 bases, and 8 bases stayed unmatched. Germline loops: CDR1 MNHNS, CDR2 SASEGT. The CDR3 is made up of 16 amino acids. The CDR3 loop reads CASSEESAGGHYGYTF. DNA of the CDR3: TGTGCCAGCAGTGAAGAATCCGCAGGGGGGCACTATGGCTACACCTTC.

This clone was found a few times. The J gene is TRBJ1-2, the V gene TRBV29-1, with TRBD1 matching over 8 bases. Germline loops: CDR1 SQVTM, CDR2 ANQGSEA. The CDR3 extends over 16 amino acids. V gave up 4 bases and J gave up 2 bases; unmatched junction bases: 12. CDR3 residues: CSVVGQGATVNYGYTF. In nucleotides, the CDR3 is TGCAGCGTTGTGGGGCAGGGGGCTACAGTCAACTATGGCTACACCTTC.

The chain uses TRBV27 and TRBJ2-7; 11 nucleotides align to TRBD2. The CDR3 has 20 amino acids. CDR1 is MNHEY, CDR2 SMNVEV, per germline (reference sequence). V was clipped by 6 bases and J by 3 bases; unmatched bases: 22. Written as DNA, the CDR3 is TGTGCCAGCAGCCCCGATTGGGCCGGGACTAGCGGCGGTTCCCACTACGAGCAGTACTTC. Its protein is CASSPDWAGTSGGSHYEQYF.

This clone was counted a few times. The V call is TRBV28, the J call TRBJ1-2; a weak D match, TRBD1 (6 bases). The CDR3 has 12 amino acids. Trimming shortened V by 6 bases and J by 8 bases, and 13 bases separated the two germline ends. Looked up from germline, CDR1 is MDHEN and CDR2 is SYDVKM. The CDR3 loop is CASRRTARGYTF. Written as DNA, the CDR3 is TGTGCCAGCAGACGGACAGCGAGAGGCTACACCTTC.